A single sample is the source of the 20 T cell receptor beta chains below, sequenced in a study of T cells expressing NK-cell markers. TCRdb reprocessed the 5' RACE reads and reports one entry per CDR3 protein, with no DNA. This repertoire includes a few hundred thousand distinct CDR3 sequences. The material sequenced was blood T cells: a sorted CD56 or NKG2C T cell subset, CD4+ or CD8+ T cells, or bulk PBMC T cells (not recorded which). The source of these receptors is a man aged 18 to 30 in good health.

The J gene is TRBJ2-7, the V gene TRBV4-3; TCRdb's D call, TRBD2, is unchecked because there is no DNA. The CDR3 spans 15 residues. The V gene's germline CDR1 is LGHNA and CDR2 YSLEER. The CDR3 spells CASSQGLAATYEQYF.

The CDR3 loop is CASSPEITGAGANVLTF. The chain couples TRBV6-1 to TRBJ2-6; TCRdb proposes TRBD1, but this gene call is untestable without DNA. In germline, CDR1 is MNHNS, CDR2 SASEGT. The CDR3 spans 17 residues.

The chain carries TRBV29-1 and TRBJ2-5; TCRdb picks TRBD1, but there is no DNA to check that call. Germline values: CDR1 SQVTM, CDR2 ANQGSEA. There are 12 residues in the CDR3. This CDR3 is CSVEKGAETQYF.

V gene TRBV6-1 combines with J gene TRBJ2-5; the D gene TCRdb calls, TRBD1, cannot be checked with no DNA. This CDR3 has 15 amino acids. Germline assignment: CDR1 MNHNS and CDR2 SASEGT. CDR3 sequence: CASSEALRGAGAQYF.

The CDR3 spells CASSLEQGPREQFF. V and J are TRBV12-3 or TRBV12-4 and TRBJ2-1; TCRdb indicates TRBD1, and absent DNA this call remains unverified. There are 14 residues in the CDR3.

V usage is TRBV5-5 and J usage is TRBJ2-5; TCRdb's assignment of TRBD2 cannot be checked, as there is no DNA. Germline V gene lookup returns CDR1 SGHKS and CDR2 YYEKEE (reference sequence). The CDR3 runs 16 residues. The CDR3: CASSLYGGPQESTQYF.

V and J are TRBV27 and TRBJ2-3. The CDR3 is 15 residues long. Germline V gene sequence: CDR1 MNHEY, CDR2 SMNVEV (reference sequence). The CDR3 reads CASSLISSSTDTQYF.

The V gene is TRBV24-1, the J gene TRBJ2-3. This CDR3 has 14 amino acids. The germline gives CDR1 KGHDR, CDR2 SFDVKD. The CDR3 loop is CATSDRIRTDTQYF.

The V gene is TRBV20-1, the J gene TRBJ2-7; TCRdb's D call, TRBD2, is unchecked because there is no DNA. Germline values: CDR1 DFQATT, CDR2 SNEGSKA (reference sequence). This CDR3 is built from 15 residues. CDR3 residues: CSATRTSGRMDEQYF.

This chain connects TRBV13 to TRBJ1-3. The CDR3 spans 14 residues. CDR1 and CDR2 from the germline V gene are PRHDT and FYEKMQ (reference sequence). The CDR3 sequence is CASSLEAGGNTIYF. The full variable domain, rest sourced from reference TRBV13 and TRBJ1-3, is AAGVIQSPRHLIKEKRETATLKCYPIPRHDTVYWYQQGPGQDPQFLISFYEKMQSDKGSIPDRFSAQQFSDYHSELNMSSLELGDSALYFCASSLEAGGNTIYFGEGSWLTVV.

This chain connects TRBV7-2 to TRBJ2-1; TCRdb designates TRBD1, a call that cannot be tested without DNA. The V gene's germline CDR1 is SGHTA and CDR2 FQGNSA. The CDR3 length is 13 residues. This CDR3 is CASSLPGWPEQFF.

CDR3 loop: CASRVAGGQRTQYF. This chain uses TRBV12-3 or TRBV12-4 with TRBJ2-5; the TCRdb D gene call, TRBD2, has no DNA to confirm it. CDR3 length: 14 amino acids.

V usage is TRBV7-2 and J usage is TRBJ2-7; TCRdb gives TRBD2 as the D gene, but with no DNA this cannot be confirmed. The germline gives CDR1 SGHTA, CDR2 FQGNSA. This CDR3 has 16 residues. The CDR3 sequence is CASSLSFRLADYEQYF.

This chain's CDR3 is CASSFGPGYNSPLHF. This chain links TRBV11-2 with TRBJ1-6; the D call from TCRdb, TRBD1, cannot be confirmed without DNA. CDR3 length equals 15 residues. In germline, CDR1 is SGHAT, CDR2 FQNNGV.

This chain links TRBV4-1 with TRBJ2-5; TCRdb outputs TRBD1, but without DNA this stays unchecked. Germline V lookup: CDR1 MGHRA, CDR2 YSYEKL. CDR3 size: 15 residues. CDR3: CASSRLPGAQETQYF.

The CDR3 here is CASSATLKVDLPSYTF. The gene calls are TRBV9 and TRBJ1-2. Germline CDR1 reads SGDLS; CDR2 reads YYNGEE. CDR3 length: 16 residues.

The J gene is TRBJ2-1, the V gene TRBV20-1; as DNA is missing, the TRBD2 call by TCRdb cannot be tested. The germline V gene has CDR1 DFQATT and CDR2 SNEGSKA (reference sequence). CDR3 length: 15 residues. This CDR3 reads CSARILTSPAAEQFF.

The chain is built from TRBV20-1 and TRBJ2-5. Per the germline V gene, CDR1 is DFQATT and CDR2 is SNEGSKA (reference sequence). The CDR3 totals 13 residues. The CDR3: CSAREFWSETQYF.

CDR3 sequence reads: CASSIGGEGSEQFF. V and J are TRBV7-6 and TRBJ2-1; with no DNA, the TCRdb D assignment of TRBD1 cannot be verified. The CDR3 runs 14 residues. In germline, CDR1 is SGHVS, CDR2 FNYEAQ.

J is TRBJ2-1 and V is TRBV7-9; there is no DNA to check the TCRdb D call of TRBD2. Germline V gene data show CDR1 as SEHNR and CDR2 as FQNEAQ (reference sequence). The length of the CDR3 is 18 residues. CDR3 sequence: CASSFLNSGTSVNNEQFF.